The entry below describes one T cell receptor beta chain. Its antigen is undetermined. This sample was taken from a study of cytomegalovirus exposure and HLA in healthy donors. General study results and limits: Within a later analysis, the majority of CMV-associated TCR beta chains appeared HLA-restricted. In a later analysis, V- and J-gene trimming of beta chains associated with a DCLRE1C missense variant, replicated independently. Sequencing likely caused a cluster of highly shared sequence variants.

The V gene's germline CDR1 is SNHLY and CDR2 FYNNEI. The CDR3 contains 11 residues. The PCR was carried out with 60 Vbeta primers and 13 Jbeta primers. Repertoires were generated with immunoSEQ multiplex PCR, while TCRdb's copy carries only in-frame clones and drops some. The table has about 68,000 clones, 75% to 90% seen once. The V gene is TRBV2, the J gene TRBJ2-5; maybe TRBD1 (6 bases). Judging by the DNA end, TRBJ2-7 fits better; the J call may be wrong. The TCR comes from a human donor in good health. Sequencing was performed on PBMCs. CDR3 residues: CASSQGYEQYF. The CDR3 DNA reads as TGTGCCAGCAGCCAGGGGTACGAGCAGTACTTC.